These T cell receptor beta chains were read from a single sample in a study of shared clonotypes between healthy human individuals. Sequencing used immunoSEQ multiplex PCR; TCRdb keeps in-frame clones, though not all of them. This sample has nearly 2 million clones, with just under 95% found just once. The sequencing input was naive CD8+ T cells sorted from blood. These receptors were collected from a man aged 18 to 30 in good health. Both conserved end residues are part of each CDR3. A D gene is named only where the DNA matches it firmly. Clone size is stated in some rows and not others, as once, few, many or a class when expanded.

>TRBD2|TRBV13|TRBJ2-2|.
TGTGCCAGCAGCTCGGAAGCGGGGGAGGGTCACACCGGGGAGCTGTTTTTT
CASSSEAGEGHTGELFF
>TRBD2|TRBV5-4|TRBJ2-7|.
TGTGCCAGCAGTTCGGGAACCAGCGGGAAGAGCTACGAGCAGTACTTC
CASSSGTSGKSYEQYF
>TRBD1|TRBV4-1|TRBJ2-6|.
TGCGCCAGCAGCCCCCCGGGACAGGGGTATTCTGGGGCCAACGTCCTGACTTTC
CASSPPGQGYSGANVLTF
>TRBD2|TRBV28|TRBJ2-1|.
TGTGCCAGCAGTTCTAGCGGGAACAATGAGCAGTTCTTC
CASSSSGNNEQFF
>TRBD1|TRBV4-3|TRBJ1-1|.
TGCGCCAGCAGCCAAGAGACAGGGTTAACTGAAGCTTTCTTT
CASSQETGLTEAFF
>.|TRBV27|TRBJ2-4|.
TGTGCCAGCAGTTTCGGGGGATTAGCCAAAAACATTCAGTACTTC
CASSFGGLAKNIQYF
>.|TRBV10-3|TRBJ1-1|.
TGTGCCATCAGTGAGTGGGGGGAAGGCACTGAAGCTTTCTTT
CAISEWGEGTEAFF
>.|TRBV30|TRBJ1-1|.
TGTGCCTGGAGTAGGGGGGGCCTCGACACTGAAGCTTTCTTT
CAWSRGGLDTEAFF
>TRBD1|TRBV27|TRBJ2-5|once
TGTGCCAGCAGTTTAGGACAGGGGGCTGGTGAGACCCAGTACTTC
CASSLGQGAGETQYF
>.|TRBV6-1|TRBJ2-7|.
TGTGCCAGCTACGAGCAGTACTTC
CASYEQYF
>.|TRBV23-1|TRBJ1-4|once
TGCGCCGCGTACTCCCGGGACCTAAATGAAAAACTGTTTTTT
CAAYSRDLNEKLFF
>.|TRBV10-2|TRBJ1-3|.
TGCGCCAGTGTCGACAGGGGAAACACCATATATTTT
CASVDRGNTIYF
>.|TRBV27|TRBJ2-3|.
TGTGCCAGCAGTTTATTGATGGTTGGGGAGGGGGCAGATACGCAGTATTTT
CASSLLMVGEGADTQYF
>.|TRBV20-1|TRBJ2-2|.
TGCAGTGCTCGAGGGCCCGGGGAGCTGTTTTTT
CSARGPGELFF
>.|TRBV6-1|TRBJ2-2|.
TGTGCCAGCAGACCCGGACGGGGCACCGGGGAGCTGTTTTTT
CASRPGRGTGELFF
>TRBD2|TRBV7-6|TRBJ2-5|.
TGTGCCAGCAGCAGGACTAGCGGTCAAGAGACCCAGTACTTC
CASSRTSGQETQYF
>.|TRBV28|TRBJ2-2|.
TGTGCCAGCAGTCTCGCTCAGACAACCGGGGAGCTGTTTTTT
CASSLAQTTGELFF
>.|TRBV13|TRBJ1-4|.
TGTGCCAGCAGCATATGGACGAACCATGAAAAACTGTTTTTT
CASSIWTNHEKLFF
>.|TRBV27|TRBJ2-3|once
TGTGCCATCTCGGAGATAGGGGCCGATACGCAGTATTTT
CAISEIGADTQYF
>TRBD2|TRBV6-1|TRBJ2-1|.
TGTGCCAGCAGTGAACAGGGACTAGTCCCCAATGAGCAGTTCTTC
CASSEQGLVPNEQFF
>.|TRBV7-9|TRBJ1-5|few
TGTGCCAGCAGCTTAGCGGGGGATAATCAGCCCCAGCATTTT
CASSLAGDNQPQHF
>.|TRBV10-3|TRBJ2-7|.
TGTGCCATCAGGTCCTCTGGCCTGATCTACGAGCAGTACTTC
CAIRSSGLIYEQYF
>TRBD1|TRBV9|TRBJ2-7|.
TGTGCCAGCAGCGTGGGGACAGGGGGCACCTACGAGCAGTACTTC
CASSVGTGGTYEQYF
>.|TRBV7-9|TRBJ1-2|.
TGTGCCAGCAGCCCCCCCGTGGGGGGCGCGACAGGCTACACCTTC
CASSPPVGGATGYTF
>TRBD1|TRBV4-3|TRBJ2-5|.
TGCGCCAGCAGCCTCGCGACAGGGGGCTTGGAGACCCAGTACTTC
CASSLATGGLETQYF
>TRBD2|TRBV4-3|TRBJ2-1|.
TGCGCCAGCAGCCGCCTATATCCCGGAGGGGACGGGACTAGCGGAGGCTACAATGAGCAGTTCTTC
CASSRLYPGGDGTSGGYNEQFF
>TRBD1|TRBV11-2|TRBJ2-6|.
TGTGCCAGCCCAAGAGGGACAGGGGGCAACGTCCTGACTTTC
CASPRGTGGNVLTF
>.|TRBV7-8|TRBJ1-2|.
TGTGCCAGCAGCTTACCAGCCTACTATGGCTACACCTTC
CASSLPAYYGYTF
>.|TRBV5-1|TRBJ1-3|.
TGCGCCAGCAGCTTTTACGGGAGCTCTGGAAACACCATATATTTT
CASSFYGSSGNTIYF
>.|TRBV7-6|TRBJ1-1|.
TGTGCCAGCAGCGGCCTGCGAGTGAGGGAGAACACTGAAGCTTTCTTT
CASSGLRVRENTEAFF
>.|TRBV7-9|TRBJ1-5|.
TGTGCCAGCAGCCTAGGAAATCAGCCCCAGCATTTT
CASSLGNQPQHF
>TRBD2|TRBV5-1|TRBJ2-7|once
TGCGCCAGCAGCTATAGGACTAGCGGGGGGGCGGACGAGCAGTACTTC
CASSYRTSGGADEQYF
>TRBD2|TRBV28|TRBJ2-1|.
TGTGCCAGCACCGGGACTAGCGGATACAATGAGCAGTTCTTC
CASTGTSGYNEQFF
>TRBD2|TRBV7-8|TRBJ2-7|.
TGTGCCAGCAGCTCAGGACTAGCGGGACGAAGCCCCTACGAGCAGTACTTC
CASSSGLAGRSPYEQYF
>.|TRBV4-3|TRBJ2-2|.
TGCGCCAGCAGCCCACTACCCAACACCGGGGAGCTGTTTTTT
CASSPLPNTGELFF
>.|TRBV9|TRBJ2-1|.
TGTGCCAGCAGCGTAGATGGAGGGTTGAATGAGCAGTTCTTC
CASSVDGGLNEQFF
>.|TRBV30|TRBJ1-2|.
TGTGCCTGGAGCACCGATTCCTATGGCTACACCTTC
CAWSTDSYGYTF
>.|TRBV9|TRBJ2-2|.
TGTGCCAGCAGCGTAGCTCAGGGCTTTGGGGACACCGGGGAGCTGTTTTTT
CASSVAQGFGDTGELFF
>.|TRBV7-9|TRBJ1-1|few
TGTGCCAGCAGCTTCGCGGAAACTGAAGCTTTCTTT
CASSFAETEAFF
>.|TRBV6-5|TRBJ2-1|.
TGTGCCAGCACCGGGGCTTCCAATGAGCAGTTCTTC
CASTGASNEQFF
>.|TRBV6-5|TRBJ2-4|.
TGTGCCAGCAGTTACTCTGCGGACGGGGAAGGGGACATTCAGTACTTC
CASSYSADGEGDIQYF
>.|TRBV5-6|TRBJ1-5|.
TGTGCCAGCAGCTTGGGAAGTGATCAGCCCCAGCATTTT
CASSLGSDQPQHF
>.|TRBV13|TRBJ2-5|.
TGTGCCAGCAGCCATGGGGGGGCCGTGGAGACCCAGTACTTC
CASSHGGAVETQYF
>.|TRBV10-1|TRBJ2-1|few
TGCGCCAGCAGTGACAACCCCGGGTTGGACAATGAGCAGTTCTTC
CASSDNPGLDNEQFF
>.|TRBV4-3|TRBJ2-3|.
TGCGCCAGCAGCCAACGCCTTAGAAGGTCAGATACGCAGTATTTT
CASSQRLRRSDTQYF
>.|TRBV28|TRBJ1-1|.
TGTGCCAGCAGACCCCGGGGGGGGGCGAACACTGAAGCTTTCTTT
CASRPRGGANTEAFF
>.|TRBV6-1|TRBJ2-7|.
TGTGCCAGCAGTCCCGGAGGACCCTACGAGCAGTACTTC
CASSPGGPYEQYF
>.|TRBV5-4|TRBJ1-6|.
TGTGCCAGCAGCTATACGGGGACCGGTTTTAATTCACCCCTCCACTTT
CASSYTGTGFNSPLHF
>TRBD2|TRBV7-2|TRBJ2-2|.
TGTGCCAGCAGCTACTACGGGGGGACCGGGGAGCTGTTTTTT
CASSYYGGTGELFF
>.|TRBV30|TRBJ2-1|.
TGTGCCTGGGGAGGGTATGAGCAGTTCTTC
CAWGGYEQFF
>.|TRBV29-1|TRBJ2-1|.
TGCAGCGCCTCCGACCTTGGCGATGAGCAGTTCTTC
CSASDLGDEQFF
>TRBD1|TRBV2|TRBJ2-1|.
TGTGCCAGCAGTGATGGGAGGACAGGGTCCTACAATGAGCAGTTCTTC
CASSDGRTGSYNEQFF
>.|TRBV27|TRBJ2-7|.
TGTGCCAGCAGCGTTAGGCGCGGGAACGAGCAGTACTTC
CASSVRRGNEQYF
>TRBD1|TRBV6-6|TRBJ2-1|.
TGTGCCAGCAGTCTTGGCCAGGGGGTTTTCAATGAGCAGTTCTTC
CASSLGQGVFNEQFF